The 7 T cell receptor beta chains presented below share a single source sample, sequenced in a study of breast tumors, draining lymph nodes, adjacent tissues. TCRdb itself ran the multiplex PCR reads through MiXCR, one entry per CDR3 protein. Of about 180,000 distinct CDR3 sequences listed, approximately 30% are singletons. Breast cancer patients provided tissue from their axillary draining lymph nodes. Input material: axillary lymph node tissue. The receptors derive from a female donor with breast cancer. Some clones in this sample may be carry-over from other donors' samples.

V gene TRBV7-6 combines with J gene TRBJ2-1; 10 nucleotides agree with TRBD2. With 0 bases clipped from V and 6 bases from J, the junction kept 11 bases outside the gene matches. Germline CDR1 and CDR2: SGHVS and FNYEAQ. This CDR3 is built from 18 residues. The CDR3 here is CASSLAPWASGGINEQFF. The CDR3 DNA follows: TGTGCCAGCAGCTTAGCCCCGTGGGCTAGCGGGGGAATCAATGAGCAGTTCTTC.

This clonotype occurred many times. The rearrangement joins TRBV9 to TRBJ1-6; no clear D gene. The germline V gene encodes CDR1 SGDLS and CDR2 YYNGEE. There are 14 residues in the CDR3. Trimming removed 0 bases at V and 10 bases at J, with 11 bases between. CDR3 protein: CASSVEEGRSPLHF. In DNA, the CDR3 is TGTGCCAGCAGCGTAGAGGAGGGTCGGTCACCCCTCCACTTT. Filled out from reference TRBV9 and TRBJ1-6, the complete variable domain reads DSGVTQTPKHLITATGQRVTLRCSPRSGDLSVYWYQQSLDQGLQFLIQYYNGEERAKGNILERFSAQQFPDLHSELNLSSLELGDSALYFCASSVEEGRSPLHFGNGTRLTVT.

This clonotype was seen a handful of times. The chain joins TRBV3-1 to TRBJ1-3, with D unclear. CDR1 is LGHDT, CDR2 YNNKEL, per germline (reference sequence). The CDR3 has 16 residues. V was clipped by 3 bases and J by 0 bases, with 12 bases between them. The CDR3 DNA is TGTGCCAGCAGCCAGGGTGGTTCCGGCTCTGGAAACACCATATATTTT. Amino acid sequence: CASSQGGSGSGNTIYF.

The rearrangement uses TRBV7-9 and TRBJ2-3; 15 nucleotides match TRBD2. The CDR3 sequence is 16 residues long. Germline-derived CDR1 and CDR2 are SEHNR and FQNEAQ (reference sequence). J was trimmed by 4 bases and V by 5 bases; bases with no gene match: 4. The CDR3 region has the DNA TGTGCCAGCAGCCTAGGGACTAGCGGGAGGTCAGATACGCAGTATTTT. It translates to CASSLGTSGRSDTQYF.

This clonotype has ten or more counts. V usage is TRBV7-3 and J usage is TRBJ2-5, with TRBD2 matching 11 bases. Germline values: CDR1 SGHTA, CDR2 FQGTGA. V dropped 5 bases and J dropped 4; count of bases not matched to a gene: 3. The CDR3 contains 14 residues. CDR3 amino acids: CASSTGLAGETQYF. CDR3 nucleotide sequence: TGTGCCAGCAGCACCGGACTAGCGGGAGAGACCCAGTACTTC.

At least ten counts were recorded for this clonotype. The rearrangement joins TRBV7-8 to TRBJ2-3, with 7 bases fitting TRBD2. With V trimmed by 7 bases and J by 4 bases, 11 bases remained unmatched. The germline V gene encodes CDR1 SGHVS and CDR2 FQNEAQ. The CDR3 runs to 15 residues. The CDR3 coding sequence is TGTGCCAGCACCCACACCGGGGCGGGGGCAGATACGCAGTATTTT. Protein sequence: CASTHTGAGADTQYF.

This clonotype was recorded at least ten times. This sequence joins TRBV20-1 and TRBJ2-1; TRBD2 aligns across 11 bases. The germline V gene encodes CDR1 DFQATT and CDR2 SNEGSKA (reference sequence). The CDR3 totals 17 residues. The ends lost 0 bases at V and 13 bases at J; junction bases unmatched: 17. CDR3 sequence reads: CSARDPTSRDSGRVQFF. The CDR3 bases are TGCAGTGCTAGAGATCCGACCTCACGGGATAGCGGGAGGGTCCAGTTCTTC.